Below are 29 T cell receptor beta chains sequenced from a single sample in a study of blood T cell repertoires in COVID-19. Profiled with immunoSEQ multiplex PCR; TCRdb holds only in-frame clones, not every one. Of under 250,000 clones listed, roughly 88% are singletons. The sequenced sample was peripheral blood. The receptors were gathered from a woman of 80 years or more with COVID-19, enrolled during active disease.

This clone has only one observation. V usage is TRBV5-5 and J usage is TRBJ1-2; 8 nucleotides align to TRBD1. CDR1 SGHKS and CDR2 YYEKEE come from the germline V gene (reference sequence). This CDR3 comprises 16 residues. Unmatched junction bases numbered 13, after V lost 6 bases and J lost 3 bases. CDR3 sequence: CASNFQGPGGDYGYTF. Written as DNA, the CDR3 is TGTGCCAGCAACTTTCAGGGCCCAGGGGGCGACTATGGCTACACCTTC.

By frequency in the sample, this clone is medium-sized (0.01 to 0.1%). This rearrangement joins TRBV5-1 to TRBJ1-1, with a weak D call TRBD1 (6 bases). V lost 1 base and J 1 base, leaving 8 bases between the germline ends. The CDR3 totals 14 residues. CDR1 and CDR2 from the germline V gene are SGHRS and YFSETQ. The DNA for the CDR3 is TGCGCCAGCAGCTTGCGGACAGCGAACACTGAAGCTTTCTTT. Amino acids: CASSLRTANTEAFF.

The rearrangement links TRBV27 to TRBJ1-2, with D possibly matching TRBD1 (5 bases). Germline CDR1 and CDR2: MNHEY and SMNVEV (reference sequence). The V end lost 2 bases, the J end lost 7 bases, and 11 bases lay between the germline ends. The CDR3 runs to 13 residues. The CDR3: CASSLPRQTGYTF. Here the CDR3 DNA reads TGTGCCAGCAGTTTACCCCGACAGACTGGCTACACCTTC.

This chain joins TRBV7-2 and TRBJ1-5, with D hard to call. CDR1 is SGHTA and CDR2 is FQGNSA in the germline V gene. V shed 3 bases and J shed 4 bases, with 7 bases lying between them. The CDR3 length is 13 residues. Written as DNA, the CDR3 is TGTGCCAGCAGCTTCGGAGCTAATCAGCCCCAGCATTTT. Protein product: CASSFGANQPQHF.

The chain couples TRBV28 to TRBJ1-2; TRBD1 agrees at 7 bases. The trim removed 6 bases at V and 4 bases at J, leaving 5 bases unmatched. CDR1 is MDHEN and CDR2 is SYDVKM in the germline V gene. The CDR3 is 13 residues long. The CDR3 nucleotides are TGTGCCAGCAGGGGACAGTCCCTCTATGGCTACACCTTC. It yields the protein CASRGQSLYGYTF.

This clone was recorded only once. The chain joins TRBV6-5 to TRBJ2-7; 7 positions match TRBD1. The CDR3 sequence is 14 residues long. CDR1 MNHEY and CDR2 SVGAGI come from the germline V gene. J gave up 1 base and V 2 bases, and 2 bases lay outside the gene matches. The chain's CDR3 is CASSYNRGSYEQYF. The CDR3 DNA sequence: TGTGCCAGCAGTTACAACAGGGGTTCCTACGAGCAGTACTTC.

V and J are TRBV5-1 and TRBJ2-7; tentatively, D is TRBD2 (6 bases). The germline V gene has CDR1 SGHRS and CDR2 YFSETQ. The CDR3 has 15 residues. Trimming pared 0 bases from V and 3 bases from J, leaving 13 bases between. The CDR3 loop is CASSLGGTGVYEQYF. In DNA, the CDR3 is TGCGCCAGCAGCTTGGGGGGGACGGGAGTCTACGAGCAGTACTTC.

CDR3 sequence: CASSEQGNTDTQYF. CDR3 DNA sequence: TGTGCCAGCAGTGAACAGGGGAACACAGATACGCAGTATTTT. The chain has TRBV2 and TRBJ2-3; possibly TRBD1 for D (6 bases). The CDR3 is made up of 14 amino acids. CDR1 is SNHLY, CDR2 FYNNEI, per germline. The ends were cut back, 2 bases at V and 2 bases at J, with 8 bases in the middle.

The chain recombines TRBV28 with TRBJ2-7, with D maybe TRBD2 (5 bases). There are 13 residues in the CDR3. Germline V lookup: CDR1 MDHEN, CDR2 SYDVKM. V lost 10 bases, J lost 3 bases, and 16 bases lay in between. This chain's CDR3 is CATSGSPLYEQYF. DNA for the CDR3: TGTGCCACAAGTGGGAGCCCCCTCTACGAGCAGTACTTC.

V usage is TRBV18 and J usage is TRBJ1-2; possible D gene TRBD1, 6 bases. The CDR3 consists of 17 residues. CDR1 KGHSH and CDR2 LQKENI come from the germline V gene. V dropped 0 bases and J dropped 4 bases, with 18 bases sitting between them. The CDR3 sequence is CASSPPSVQGSSYGYTF. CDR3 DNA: TGTGCCAGCTCACCACCGTCGGTGCAGGGGTCTTCCTATGGCTACACCTTC.

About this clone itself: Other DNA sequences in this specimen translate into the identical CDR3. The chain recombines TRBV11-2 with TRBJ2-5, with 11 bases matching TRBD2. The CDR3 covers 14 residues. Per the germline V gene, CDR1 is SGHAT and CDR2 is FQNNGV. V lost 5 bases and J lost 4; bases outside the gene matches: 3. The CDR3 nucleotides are TGTGCCAGCAGCCTTAGCGGGGGGGCAGAGACCCAGTACTTC. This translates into CASSLSGGAETQYF.

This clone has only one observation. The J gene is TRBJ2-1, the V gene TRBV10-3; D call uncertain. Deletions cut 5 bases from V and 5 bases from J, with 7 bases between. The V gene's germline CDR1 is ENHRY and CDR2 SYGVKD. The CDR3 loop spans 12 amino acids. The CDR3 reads CAISTPDNEQFF. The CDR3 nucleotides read TGTGCCATCAGTACACCTGACAATGAGCAGTTCTTC.

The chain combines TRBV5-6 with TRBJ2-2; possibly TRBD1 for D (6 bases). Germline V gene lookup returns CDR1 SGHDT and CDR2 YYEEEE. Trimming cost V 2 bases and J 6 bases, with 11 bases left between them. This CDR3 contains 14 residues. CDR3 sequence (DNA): TGTGCCAGCAGCTTTTTTAGGACAGCCGGGGAGCTGTTTTTT. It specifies CASSFFRTAGELFF.

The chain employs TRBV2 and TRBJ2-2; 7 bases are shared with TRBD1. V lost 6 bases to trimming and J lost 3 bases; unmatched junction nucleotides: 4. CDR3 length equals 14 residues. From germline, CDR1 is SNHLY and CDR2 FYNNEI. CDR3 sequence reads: CASSRDRHTGELFF. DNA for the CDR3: TGTGCCAGCAGCCGGGACAGACACACCGGGGAGCTGTTTTTT.

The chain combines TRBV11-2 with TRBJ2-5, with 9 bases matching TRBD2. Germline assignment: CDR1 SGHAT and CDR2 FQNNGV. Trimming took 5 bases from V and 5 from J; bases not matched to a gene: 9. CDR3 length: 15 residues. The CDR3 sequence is CASSSAGGRRETQYF. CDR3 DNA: TGTGCCAGCAGCAGCGCGGGGGGGCGGAGGGAGACCCAGTACTTC.

CDR3 nucleotide sequence: TGTGCCAGCTCACCACCTAGCTCCTACGAGCAGTACTTC. Protein product: CASSPPSSYEQYF. V usage is TRBV18 and J usage is TRBJ2-7; D uncertain. Trimming left V 0 bases short and J 0 bases short, with 3 bases between. CDR1 and CDR2 (germline): KGHSH, LQKENI. CDR3 length equals 13 residues.

The CDR3 bases are TGTGCCAGCAGCCCCTCAGGGGGCTCCTACAATGAGCAGTTCTTC. It yields the protein CASSPSGGSYNEQFF. The genes are TRBV6-2 or TRBV6-3 and TRBJ2-1, with TRBD1 identical over 7 bases. V shed 6 bases and J 0 bases; nucleotides not matched to a gene: 5. The CDR3 covers 15 residues. Germline V gene sequence: CDR1 MNHEY, CDR2 SVGEGT.

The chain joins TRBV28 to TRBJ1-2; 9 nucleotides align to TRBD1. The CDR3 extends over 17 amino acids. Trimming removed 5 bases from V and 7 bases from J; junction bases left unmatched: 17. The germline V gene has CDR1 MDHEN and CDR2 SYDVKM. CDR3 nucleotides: TGTGCCAGCAGTCGAACGACCTTCCGGGACAGGGATCTTGGCTACACCTTC. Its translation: CASSRTTFRDRDLGYTF.

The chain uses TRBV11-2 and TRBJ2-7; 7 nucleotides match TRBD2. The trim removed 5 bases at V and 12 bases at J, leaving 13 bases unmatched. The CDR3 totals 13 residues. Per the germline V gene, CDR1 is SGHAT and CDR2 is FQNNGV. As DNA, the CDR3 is TGTGCCAGCAGCCCCGAGACTAGCCGTCCTCCGTACTTC. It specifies CASSPETSRPPYF.

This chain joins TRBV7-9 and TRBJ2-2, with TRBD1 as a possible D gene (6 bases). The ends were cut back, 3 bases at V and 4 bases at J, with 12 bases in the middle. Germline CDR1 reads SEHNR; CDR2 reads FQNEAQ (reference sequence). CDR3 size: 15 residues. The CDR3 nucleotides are TGTGCCAGCAGCTTTTCTACAGGGCTCACCGGGGAGCTGTTTTTT. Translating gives CASSFSTGLTGELFF.

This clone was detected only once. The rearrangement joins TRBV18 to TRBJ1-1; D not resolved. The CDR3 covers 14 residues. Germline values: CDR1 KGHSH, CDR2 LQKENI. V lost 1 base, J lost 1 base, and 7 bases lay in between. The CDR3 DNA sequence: TGTGCCAGCTCACCACTCAGTGGGAACACTGAAGCTTTCTTT. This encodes CASSPLSGNTEAFF. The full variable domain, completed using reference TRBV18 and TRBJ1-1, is NAGVMQNPRHLVRRRGQEARLRCSPMKGHSHVYWYRQLPEEGLKFMVYLQKENIIDESGMPKERFSAEFPKEGPSILRIQQVVRGDSAAYFCASSPLSGNTEAFFGQGTRLTVV.

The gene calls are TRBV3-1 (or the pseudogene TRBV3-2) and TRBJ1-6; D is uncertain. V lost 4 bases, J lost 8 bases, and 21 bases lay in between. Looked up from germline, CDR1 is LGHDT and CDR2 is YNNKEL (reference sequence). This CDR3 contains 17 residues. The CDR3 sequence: CASSPLKTPDFDSPLHF. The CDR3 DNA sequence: TGTGCCAGCAGCCCTTTAAAAACCCCGGACTTTGATTCACCCCTCCACTTT.

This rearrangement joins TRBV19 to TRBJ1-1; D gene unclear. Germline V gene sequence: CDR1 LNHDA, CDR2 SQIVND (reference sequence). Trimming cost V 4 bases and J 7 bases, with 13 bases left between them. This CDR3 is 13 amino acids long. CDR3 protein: CASSNLTPGEAFF. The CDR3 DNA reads TGTGCCAGTAGTAACCTGACGCCGGGTGAAGCTTTCTTT.

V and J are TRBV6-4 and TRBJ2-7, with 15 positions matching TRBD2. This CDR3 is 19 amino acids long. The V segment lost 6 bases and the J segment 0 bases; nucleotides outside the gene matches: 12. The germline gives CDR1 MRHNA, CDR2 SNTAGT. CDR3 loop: CASRGTSGGHPASSYEQYV. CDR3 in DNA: TGTGCCAGCAGGGGGACTAGCGGGGGGCACCCAGCCAGCTCCTACGAGCAGTACGTC.

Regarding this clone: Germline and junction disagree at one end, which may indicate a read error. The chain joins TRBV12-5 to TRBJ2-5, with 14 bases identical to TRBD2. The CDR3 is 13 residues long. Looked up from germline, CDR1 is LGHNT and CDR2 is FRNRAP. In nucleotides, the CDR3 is TGTGCTAGTGGTCTGGGACTAGCGGGGGCTTCGAACTTC. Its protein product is CASGLGLAGASNF. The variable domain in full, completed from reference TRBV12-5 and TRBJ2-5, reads DARVTQTPRHKVTEMGQEVTMRCQPILGHNTVFWYRQTMMQGLELLAYFRNRAPLDDSGMPKDRFSAEMPDATLATLKIQPSEPRDSAVYFCASGLGLAGASNFGPGTRLLVL.

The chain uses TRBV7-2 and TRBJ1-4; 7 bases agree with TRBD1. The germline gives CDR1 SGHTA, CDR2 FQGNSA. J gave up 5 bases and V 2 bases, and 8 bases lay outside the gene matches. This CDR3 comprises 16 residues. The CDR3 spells CASSLRRTGRNEKLFF. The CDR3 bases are TGTGCCAGCAGCTTACGCCGGACAGGAAGGAATGAAAAACTGTTTTTT.

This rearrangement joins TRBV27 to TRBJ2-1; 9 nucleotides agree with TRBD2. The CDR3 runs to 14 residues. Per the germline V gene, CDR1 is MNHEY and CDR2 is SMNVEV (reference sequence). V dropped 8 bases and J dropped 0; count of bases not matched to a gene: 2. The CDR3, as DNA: TGTGCCAGCTATAGCGGGAGCTCCTACAATGAGCAGTTCTTC. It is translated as CASYSGSSYNEQFF.

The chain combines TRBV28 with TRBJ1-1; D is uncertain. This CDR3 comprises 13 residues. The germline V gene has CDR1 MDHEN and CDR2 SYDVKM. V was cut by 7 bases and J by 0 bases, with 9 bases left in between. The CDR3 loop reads CASKSPLNTEAFF. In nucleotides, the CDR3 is TGTGCCAGCAAATCCCCTTTGAACACTGAAGCTTTCTTT. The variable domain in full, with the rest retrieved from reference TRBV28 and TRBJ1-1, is DVKVTQSSRYLVKRTGEKVFLECVQDMDHENMFWYRQDPGLGLRLIYFSYDVKMKEKGDIPEGYSVSREKKERFSLILESASTNQTSMYLCASKSPLNTEAFFGQGTRLTVV.

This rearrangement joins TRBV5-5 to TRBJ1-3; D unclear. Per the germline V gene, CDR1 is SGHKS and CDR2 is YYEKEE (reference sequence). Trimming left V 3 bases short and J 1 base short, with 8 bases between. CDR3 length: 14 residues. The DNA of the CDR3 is TGTGCCAGCAGCTCTGCGGGGTCTGGAAACACCATATATTTT. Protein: CASSSAGSGNTIYF.